This entry describes one T cell receptor beta chain. What it binds is not known. The record originates from a study of human T cells and chemical hapten exposure. Across the study: There were per-sample TCR yield variations, arising mainly from small pooled library volume differences.

The study used a library that attached unique molecular identifiers to individual cDNA molecules. TCRdb ran MiXCR on the RACE reads and lists one entry per CDR3 protein. The table has 150,000 to 200,000 distinct CDR3 sequences, more than 20% seen once. General study points: With patch test score, the counts of PT1 expanded TCRs showed a positive correlation. Expanded TCRs made up significantly more big CDR3 similarity clusters than controls did.

Looked up from germline, CDR1 is MNHEY and CDR2 is SMNVEV (reference sequence). V lost 8 bases, J lost 4 bases, and 13 bases lay in between. CDR3 size: 13 residues. The sample's time point: patch test 3, about 24 weeks after DPC sensitization. Treatment meaning: therapeutic diphenylcyclopropenone sensitization with weekly scalp DPC. The sequence was collected from a middle-aged woman with alopecia areata. Some clones in this sample may be carry-over from other donors' samples. The sequencing here drew on whole blood, taken in connection with sensitization to the hapten diphenylcyclopropenone (DPC). The chain combines TRBV27 with TRBJ2-3; D call uncertain. Here the CDR3 DNA reads TGTGCCAGCTGGCGCTCAGATGCAGATACGCAGTATTTT. Encoded protein: CASWRSDADTQYF.